These T cell receptor beta chains were read from a single sample in a study of cytomegalovirus exposure and HLA in healthy donors. The assay was immunoSEQ multiplex PCR, and TCRdb's table has in-frame clones only and misses some. The table shows about 170,000 clones, with roughly nine tenths occurring only once. The sample consisted of PBMCs. The receptors originated from a woman aged 25 to 39 in good health and CMV-seronegative. Each CDR3 is given with its conserved first and last residue. D genes are given only for firm matches. Size values are once, few and many counts, or a class for expanded clones, and some rows have none.

>NA|TRBD1|TRBV6-6|TRBJ1-1
CASTAGQGRTEAFF
TGTGCCAGCACCGCCGGACAGGGACGCACTGAAGCTTTCTTT
>NA|NA|TRBV9|TRBJ2-7
CASSVASSSYEQYF
TGTGCCAGCAGCGTAGCTAGTAGCTCCTACGAGCAGTACTTC
>many|TRBD1|TRBV7-9|TRBJ1-1
CASSLEGHRGAFF
TGTGCCAGCAGCTTAGAAGGGCACAGGGGAGCTTTCTTT
>NA|TRBD1|TRBV7-3|TRBJ1-1
CASSLTHRGAEAFF
TGTGCCAGCAGCTTAACCCACAGGGGTGCTGAAGCTTTCTTT
>few|TRBD1|TRBV25-1|TRBJ1-6
CASSEPTGGPSPLHF
TGTGCCAGCAGTGAACCTACAGGGGGTCCCTCCCCCCTCCACTTT
>NA|NA|TRBV7-9|TRBJ2-2
CASSQTGNTGELFF
TGTGCCAGCAGCCAGACAGGGAACACCGGGGAGCTGTTTTTT
>once|TRBD2|TRBV5-1|TRBJ2-5
CATRAGGPEETQYF
TGCGCCACCCGAGCGGGAGGGCCCGAGGAGACCCAGTACTTC
>NA|TRBD1|TRBV6-1|TRBJ1-1
CASSWTGTNTEAFF
TGTGCCAGCAGCTGGACAGGGACGAACACTGAAGCTTTCTTT
>few|NA|TRBV19|TRBJ1-5
CASRLQHNQPQHF
TGTGCCAGTAGACTACAGCACAATCAGCCCCAGCATTTT
>NA|NA|TRBV4-3|TRBJ2-4
CASSQDSRERNIQYF
TGCGCCAGCAGCCAAGATTCAAGGGAACGGAACATTCAGTACTTC
>NA|NA|TRBV5-1|TRBJ1-6
CASSLNMRYNSPLHF
TGCGCCAGCAGCTTGAACATGAGGTATAATTCACCCCTCCACTTT
>NA|NA|TRBV7-6|TRBJ2-1
CASSSQAPGLVYNEQFF
TGTGCCAGCAGCTCTCAAGCACCGGGACTGGTCTACAATGAGCAGTTCTTC
>NA|NA|TRBV5-6|TRBJ2-1
CASSLGVNEQFF
TGTGCCAGCAGCTTAGGGGTCAATGAGCAGTTCTTC
>NA|NA|TRBV28|TRBJ1-2
CASSYADQRAYGYTF
TGTGCCAGCAGCTATGCGGACCAGAGGGCCTATGGCTACACCTTC
>NA|NA|TRBV18|TRBJ2-3
CASSPGTGNTDTQYF
TGTGCCAGCTCACCAGGGACTGGTAACACAGATACGCAGTATTTT
>NA|NA|TRBV29-1|TRBJ2-7
CSVSGVYEQYF
TGCAGCGTTTCCGGGGTGTACGAGCAGTACTTC
>NA|TRBD2|TRBV4-2|TRBJ2-3
CASSQEGTSGADTQYF
TGTGCCAGCAGCCAAGAAGGGACTAGTGGTGCAGATACGCAGTATTTT
>NA|NA|TRBV5-1|TRBJ2-3
CASSLGDTDTQYF
TGCGCCAGCAGCTTAGGGGACACAGATACGCAGTATTTT
>NA|TRBD1|TRBV27|TRBJ2-7
CASSLSGQAEQYF
TGTGCCAGCAGTTTATCAGGACAGGCCGAGCAGTACTTC
>NA|NA|TRBV27|TRBJ1-4
CASSRDSNEKLFF
TGTGCCAGCAGTCGGGACTCAAATGAAAAACTGTTTTTT
>NA|NA|TRBV19|TRBJ1-2
CASSKELRTGQSYGYTF
TGTGCCAGTAGTAAAGAACTTAGGACCGGCCAGAGCTATGGCTACACCTTC
>NA|NA|TRBV30|TRBJ1-5
CAWNVGNQPQHF
TGTGCCTGGAACGTGGGCAATCAGCCCCAGCATTTT
>NA|TRBD1|TRBV11-2|TRBJ1-5
CASSPGQGAVGNQPQHF
TGTGCCAGCAGCCCTGGACAGGGGGCGGTGGGCAATCAGCCCCAGCATTTT
>NA|TRBD1|TRBV19|TRBJ1-5
CASRRQGTINQPQHF
TGTGCCAGTAGGAGACAGGGAACGATCAATCAGCCCCAGCATTTT
>NA|NA|TRBV4-1|TRBJ1-1
CASSHKDTLNTEAFF
TGCGCCAGCAGCCACAAGGACACCTTAAACACTGAAGCTTTCTTT
>NA|TRBD1|TRBV5-5|TRBJ2-7
CASNPDRAYKAAEQYF
TGTGCCAGCAACCCGGACAGGGCCTATAAGGCTGCCGAGCAGTACTTC
>NA|TRBD1|TRBV30|TRBJ2-7
CAWSRQGFEQYF
TGTGCCTGGAGTAGACAGGGATTCGAGCAGTACTTC
>NA|NA|TRBV27|TRBJ2-7
CASSTLKEGSYEQYF
TGTGCCAGCAGTACCCTCAAGGAGGGCTCCTACGAGCAGTACTTC
>NA|NA|TRBV7-9|TRBJ2-7
CASSLLGHRGPYYEQYF
TGTGCCAGCAGCTTATTGGGTCACCGGGGACCTTACTACGAGCAGTACTTC
>NA|TRBD1|TRBV9|TRBJ1-2
CASSSPRGGNYGYTF
TGTGCCAGCAGCTCACCGAGAGGGGGCAACTATGGCTACACCTTC
>NA|TRBD1|TRBV2|TRBJ2-7
CASSAGTGGNEQYF
TGTGCCAGCAGTGCCGGGACAGGGGGCAACGAGCAGTACTTC
>NA|NA|TRBV30|TRBJ2-3
CAWAQTGTSTDTQYF
TGTGCCTGGGCCCAGACTGGGACTAGCACAGATACGCAGTATTTT
>NA|NA|TRBV28|TRBJ2-7
CASISTPPYEQYF
TGTGCCAGCATCAGCACCCCCCCCTACGAGCAGTACTTC
>NA|NA|TRBV2|TRBJ2-7
CASSDHPGPSYEQYF
TGTGCCAGCAGTGACCATCCGGGACCGAGCTACGAGCAGTACTTC
>NA|NA|TRBV9|TRBJ2-1
CASSALGGQIYNEQFF
TGTGCCAGCAGCGCCTTAGGGGGGCAGATCTACAATGAGCAGTTCTTC
>NA|NA|TRBV6-1|TRBJ1-2
CASSEGVYGYTF
TGTGCCAGCAGTGAAGGCGTGTATGGCTACACCTTC
>NA|NA|TRBV7-2|TRBJ2-4
CASSRFGEVGNIQYF
TGTGCCAGCAGCCGCTTCGGGGAAGTGGGAAACATTCAGTACTTC
>NA|NA|TRBV10-3|TRBJ1-1
CAGADSLNTEAFF
TGTGCCGGGGCGGACAGTCTTAACACTGAAGCTTTCTTT
>once|NA|TRBV5-1|TRBJ2-5
CASSLMAQETQYF
TGCGCCAGCAGCTTGATGGCCCAAGAGACCCAGTACTTC
>NA|NA|TRBV6-1|TRBJ2-7
CASSEWGTYSYEQYF
TGTGCCAGCAGTGAATGGGGGACATACTCCTACGAGCAGTACTTC
>once|TRBD2|TRBV5-6|TRBJ2-1
CASSLWTGDYYNEQFF
TGTGCCAGCAGCTTGTGGACGGGGGACTACTACAATGAGCAGTTCTTC
>NA|TRBD2|TRBV6-5|TRBJ2-1
CASSYSISGGPSEQFF
TGTGCCAGCAGTTACTCAATTAGCGGGGGGCCAAGTGAGCAGTTCTTC
>NA|TRBD1|TRBV2|TRBJ1-4
CASEGTGRTEKLFF
TGTGCCAGCGAAGGGACAGGGAGGACTGAAAAACTGTTTTTT
>NA|NA|TRBV6-1|TRBJ1-5
CASKAGNSNQPQHF
TGTGCCAGCAAGGCAGGGAATAGCAATCAGCCCCAGCATTTT
>once|NA|TRBV25-1|TRBJ2-3
CASSTRVSTDTQYF
TGTGCCAGCAGTACACGAGTCAGCACAGATACGCAGTATTTT
>NA|TRBD1|TRBV11-2|TRBJ1-2
CASSRQGGKQGYTF
TGTGCCAGCAGTCGACAGGGGGGTAAACAGGGCTACACCTTC
>NA|TRBD2|TRBV7-2|TRBJ2-3
CASSLGGGTSFTDTQYF
TGTGCCAGCAGCTTAGGAGGAGGGACTAGCTTCACAGATACGCAGTATTTT